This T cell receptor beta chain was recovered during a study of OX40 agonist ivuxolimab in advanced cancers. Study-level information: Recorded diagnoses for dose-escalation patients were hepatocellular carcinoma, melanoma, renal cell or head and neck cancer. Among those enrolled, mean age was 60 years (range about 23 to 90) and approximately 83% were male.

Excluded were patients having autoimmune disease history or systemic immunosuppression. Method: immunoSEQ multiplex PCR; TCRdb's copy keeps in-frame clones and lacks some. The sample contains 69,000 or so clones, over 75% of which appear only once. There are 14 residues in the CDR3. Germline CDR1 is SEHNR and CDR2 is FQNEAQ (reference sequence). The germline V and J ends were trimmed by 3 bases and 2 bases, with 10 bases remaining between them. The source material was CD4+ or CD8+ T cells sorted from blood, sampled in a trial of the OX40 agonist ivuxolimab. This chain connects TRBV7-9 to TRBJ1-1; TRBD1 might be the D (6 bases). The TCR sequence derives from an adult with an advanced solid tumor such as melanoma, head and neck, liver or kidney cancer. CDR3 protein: CASSFQQGNTEAFF. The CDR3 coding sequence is TGTGCCAGCAGCTTCCAACAGGGAAACACTGAAGCTTTCTTT.